This note documents a single T cell receptor beta chain sequence. Its target is not known. This sample was taken from a study of OX40 agonist ivuxolimab in advanced cancers. Autoimmune disease history or systemic immunosuppression meant exclusion. Using immunoSEQ multiplex PCR, the repertoire was profiled, and TCRdb retains in-frame clones only, with some absent. Counted here are about 25,000 clones, around four fifths occurring once; the ten biggest clones make up more than 25%. Trimming cost V 4 bases and J 0 bases; bases outside gene matches: 2. The CDR3 is made up of 17 amino acids. The germline V gene encodes CDR1 LGHNA and CDR2 YSLEER. Whole-study results and caveats: At 0.1 to 3.0 mg/kg, CD4+ and CD8+ blood T cells expanded clonally by week 6. Partial responders at 0.1-3.0 mg/kg showed near-lowest clonal expansion. On average, CD8+ T cells showed a greater number of expanded clones than CD4+.

The sample was CD4+ or CD8+ T cells sorted from blood, taken in a trial of the OX40 agonist ivuxolimab. The TCR sequence derives from an adult with an advanced solid tumor such as melanoma, head and neck, liver or kidney cancer. This chain connects TRBV4-3 to TRBJ2-3; 15 bases line up with TRBD2. The CDR3 protein is CASSRGLAGGSTDTQYF. The CDR3 DNA follows: TGCGCCAGCAGCCGTGGACTAGCGGGAGGGAGCACAGATACGCAGTATTTT.